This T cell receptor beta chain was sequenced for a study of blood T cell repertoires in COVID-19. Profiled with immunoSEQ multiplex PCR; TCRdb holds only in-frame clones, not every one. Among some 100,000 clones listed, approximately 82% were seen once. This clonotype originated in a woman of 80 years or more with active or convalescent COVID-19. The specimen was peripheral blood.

Here the CDR3 reads CASSSVTSGIPYEQYF. The CDR3, as DNA: TGTGCCAGCAGCTCAGTCACTAGCGGGATCCCCTACGAGCAGTACTTC. The rearrangement uses TRBV5-8 and TRBJ2-7, with TRBD2 matching over 10 bases. The CDR3 has 16 amino acids. The germline CDR1 and CDR2 sequences are SGHTS and YDEGEE. Losses at the gene ends were 3 bases for V and 2 bases for J; bases not matched to a gene: 8.